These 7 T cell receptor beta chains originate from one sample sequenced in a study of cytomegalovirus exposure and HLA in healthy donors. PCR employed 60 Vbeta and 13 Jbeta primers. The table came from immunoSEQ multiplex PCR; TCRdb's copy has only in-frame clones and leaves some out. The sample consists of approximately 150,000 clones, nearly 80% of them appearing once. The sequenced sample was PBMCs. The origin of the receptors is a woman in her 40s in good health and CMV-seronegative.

CDR3 in DNA: TGTGCCAGCAGCTTTCAGCGGCAAGTGCAAGAGACCCAGTACTTC. As protein: CASSFQRQVQETQYF. The chain couples TRBV11-2 to TRBJ2-5; D may be TRBD2 (5 bases). Deletions cut 3 bases from V and 2 bases from J, with 13 bases between. The CDR3 length is 15 residues. The germline V gene has CDR1 SGHAT and CDR2 FQNNGV.

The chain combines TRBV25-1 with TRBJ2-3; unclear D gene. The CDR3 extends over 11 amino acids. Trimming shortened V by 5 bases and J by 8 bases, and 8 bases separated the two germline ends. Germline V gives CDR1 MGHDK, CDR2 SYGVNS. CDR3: CASSSDRTQYF. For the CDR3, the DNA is TGTGCCAGCAGTAGCGACCGTACGCAGTATTTT. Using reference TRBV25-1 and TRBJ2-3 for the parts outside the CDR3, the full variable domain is EADIYQTPRYLVIGTGKKITLECSQTMGHDKMYWYQQDPGMELHLIHYSYGVNSTEKGDLSSESTVSRIRTEHFPLTLESARPSHTSQYLCASSSDRTQYFGPGTRLTVL.

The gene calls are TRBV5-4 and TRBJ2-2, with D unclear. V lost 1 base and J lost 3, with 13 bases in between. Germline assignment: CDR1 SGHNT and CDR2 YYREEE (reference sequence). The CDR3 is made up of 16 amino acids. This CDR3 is CASSLSPVRDTGELFF. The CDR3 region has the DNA TGTGCCAGCAGCTTGTCCCCCGTTCGGGACACCGGGGAGCTGTTTTTT.

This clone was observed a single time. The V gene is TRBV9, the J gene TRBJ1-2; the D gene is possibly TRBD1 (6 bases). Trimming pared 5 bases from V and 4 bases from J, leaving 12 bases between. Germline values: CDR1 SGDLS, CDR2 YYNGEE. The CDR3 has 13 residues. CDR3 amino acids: CASSQTGSYGYTF. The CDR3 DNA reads TGTGCCAGCAGTCAGACAGGATCCTATGGCTACACCTTC.

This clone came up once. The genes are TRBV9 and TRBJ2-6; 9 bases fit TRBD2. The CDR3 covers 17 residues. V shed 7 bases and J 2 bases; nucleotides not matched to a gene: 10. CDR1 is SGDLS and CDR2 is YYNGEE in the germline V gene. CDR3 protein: CASSLSGRNPGANVLTF. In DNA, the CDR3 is TGTGCCAGCTCCCTCAGCGGGAGGAACCCTGGGGCCAACGTCCTGACTTTC.

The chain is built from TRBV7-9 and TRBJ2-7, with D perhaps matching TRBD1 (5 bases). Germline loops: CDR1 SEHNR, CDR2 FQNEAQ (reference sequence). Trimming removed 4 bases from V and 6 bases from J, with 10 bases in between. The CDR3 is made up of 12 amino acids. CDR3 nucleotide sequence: TGTGCCAGCAGCTCCCAGGGTCTCGAGCAGTACTTC. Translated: CASSSQGLEQYF.

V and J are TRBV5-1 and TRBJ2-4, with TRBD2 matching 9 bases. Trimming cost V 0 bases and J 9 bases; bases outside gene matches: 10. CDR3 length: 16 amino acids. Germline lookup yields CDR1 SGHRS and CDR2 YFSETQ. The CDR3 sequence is CASSLVFGTSLAIQYF. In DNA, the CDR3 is TGCGCCAGCAGCTTGGTCTTTGGGACTAGCTTGGCCATTCAGTACTTC.